The next 31 T cell receptor beta chains were all read from a single sample in a study of T cells in Graves' hyperthyroidism and ophthalmopathy (dated by TCRdb to the late 2010s). The library was produced with multiplex PCR. Instrument used: Illumina HiSeq 2000. The TCR beta CDR3 regions were amplified from the RNA transcripts. For the first round of RT-PCR on the TCR CDR3, the HTBI primer set was used together with the Qiagen OneStep RT-PCR kit. TCRdb ran its own pipeline on the public reads, namely fastp trimming at Q25 and MiXCR clone calling, and kept in-frame beta chains. Rows matching on CDR3 protein sequence are summarized as one entry with the most common DNA and genes. The sample table contains around 600,000 distinct CDR3 sequences; only one count was recorded for approximately 15% of them. Roughly an eighth of the sample is taken by the ten largest. The sample was blood. Receptors were obtained from a woman between 50 and 59 years old with Graves' ophthalmopathy.

This clonotype was found many times. V gene TRBV27 combines with J gene TRBJ1-1; D remains unclear. The germline V and J ends were trimmed by 5 bases and 0 bases, with 7 bases remaining between them. The CDR3 is made up of 13 amino acids. Germline values: CDR1 MNHEY, CDR2 SMNVEV (reference sequence). This chain's CDR3 is CASSGGLNTEAFF. CDR3 sequence (DNA): TGTGCCAGCAGTGGTGGGTTGAACACTGAAGCTTTCTTT.

This clonotype was detected many times. The chain uses TRBV11-2 and TRBJ2-1; TRBD2 matches at 12 bases. This CDR3 has 18 residues. V shed 7 bases and J 9 bases; nucleotides not matched to a gene: 19. Looked up from germline, CDR1 is SGHAT and CDR2 is FQNNGV. Here the CDR3 reads CASNSFGGLAGGRIEQFF. The CDR3 DNA reads as TGTGCCAGCAATTCCTTCGGGGGTCTAGCGGGAGGGCGTATTGAGCAGTTCTTC.

This clonotype was counted a few times. A read error is possible here, since a much larger clone lies one base away. This CDR3 is CVSSPRWTYEQYF. The DNA of the CDR3 is TGTGTCAGCAGCCCCAGGTGGACCTACGAGCAGTACTTC. The V gene is TRBV4-2, the J gene TRBJ2-7, with D unresolved. Germline CDR1 LGHNA, CDR2 YNFKEQ. The CDR3 extends over 13 amino acids.

This clonotype has at least ten counts. The chain joins TRBV20-1 to TRBJ2-1; D possibly corresponds to TRBD2 (5 bases). CDR3 size: 16 residues. Per germline, CDR1 DFQATT and CDR2 SNEGSKA (reference sequence). Between the trimmed V and J ends, which lost 5 bases and 0 bases, there was a span of 17 bases. As DNA, the CDR3 is TGCAGTGCTTCATCGGGGAGCACGAGCTCCTACAATGAGCAGTTCTTC. Protein product: CSASSGSTSSYNEQFF.

This clonotype was observed many times. The chain links TRBV6-1 to TRBJ1-5; TRBD1 aligns across 7 bases. The ends lost 5 bases at V and 3 bases at J; junction bases unmatched: 10. The length of the CDR3 is 16 residues. CDR1 is MNHNS and CDR2 is SASEGT in the germline V gene. CDR3 DNA sequence: TGTGCCAGCAGTCGAACCCGGACAGGACTCAATCAGCCCCAGCATTTT. This encodes CASSRTRTGLNQPQHF.

The V gene is TRBV6-2 or TRBV6-3, the J gene TRBJ2-1; 14 nucleotides match TRBD2. Germline V lookup: CDR1 MNHEY, CDR2 SVGEGT. The trim removed 11 bases at V and 8 bases at J, leaving 17 bases unmatched. The CDR3 extends over 17 amino acids. In DNA form, the CDR3 reads TGTGCCGCTACCCCGGGACTAGCGGGAGAAGGGGTGTATGAGCAGTTCTTC. Residues: CAATPGLAGEGVYEQFF.

The chain recombines TRBV18 with TRBJ2-1; 10 bases agree with TRBD2. CDR1 is KGHSH, CDR2 LQKENI, per germline. The CDR3 extends over 16 amino acids. V dropped 0 bases and J dropped 5; count of bases not matched to a gene: 4. The chain's CDR3 is CASSPPRLAGDNEQFF. DNA for the CDR3: TGTGCCAGCTCACCACCGCGGCTAGCGGGAGACAATGAGCAGTTCTTC. Supplemented by reference TRBV18 and TRBJ2-1, the full variable domain reads NAGVMQNPRHLVRRRGQEARLRCSPMKGHSHVYWYRQLPEEGLKFMVYLQKENIIDESGMPKERFSAEFPKEGPSILRIQQVVRGDSAAYFCASSPPRLAGDNEQFFGPGTRLTVL.

This clonotype was counted only a few times. The rearrangement links TRBV6-2 or TRBV6-3 to TRBJ2-1; possible D gene TRBD2, 6 bases. Trimming shortened V by 11 bases and J by 4 bases, and 21 bases separated the two germline ends. There are 15 residues in the CDR3. Germline loops: CDR1 MNHEY, CDR2 SVGEGT. The CDR3 DNA is TGTGCCGGATCTCAGATGGAGGGAGGTTACAATGAGCAGTTCTTC. It encodes CAGSQMEGGYNEQFF.

With regard to this clonotype: One base away lies a much larger clone, so this may be a sequencing read error. The J gene is TRBJ2-1, the V gene TRBV24-1; D tentatively reads TRBD1 or TRBD2 (6 bases each). Germline CDR1 KGHDR, CDR2 SFDVKD. V gave up 4 bases and J gave up 2 bases, with 11 bases separating them. This CDR3 comprises 15 residues. The CDR3 loop is CATSEGGSPYNEQFF. CDR3 nucleotide sequence: TGTGCCACCAGTGAAGGGGGGAGCCCCTACAATGAGCAGTTCTTC.

This clonotype appeared a few times. The chain carries TRBV3-1 and TRBJ1-2, with 8 nucleotides matching TRBD1. V lost 6 bases, J lost 4 bases, and 13 bases stayed unmatched. This CDR3 region has 16 residues. Germline-derived CDR1 and CDR2 are LGHDT and YNNKEL (reference sequence). Here the CDR3 DNA reads TGTGCCAGCAGTCCCCCGCTCCAACAGGGGGTCTATGGCTACACCTTC. It encodes CASSPPLQQGVYGYTF.

This clonotype has a single count. V usage is TRBV5-6 and J usage is TRBJ2-4; the D is unclear. Per germline, CDR1 SGHDT and CDR2 YYEEEE. The V gene lost 1 base and the J gene lost 5 bases, with 7 bases spanning the gap. This CDR3 region has 13 residues. CDR3 residues: CASSLRPENIQYF. CDR3 bases: TGTGCCAGCAGCTTGAGACCTGAAAACATTCAGTACTTC.

Turning to this clonotype: A much larger clonotype is one base distant, so this may be a read error. The chain links TRBV28 to TRBJ1-5, with unresolved D. The length of the CDR3 is 15 residues. V was clipped by 6 bases and J by 1 base, with 13 bases between them. In germline, CDR1 is MDHEN, CDR2 SYDVKM. Here the CDR3 reads CASSLGRTSNQPQHF. In DNA, the CDR3 is TGTGCCAGCAGCCTCGGCAGAACCAGCAATCAGCCCCAGCATTTT. Drawing the rest from reference TRBV28 and TRBJ1-5, the complete variable domain is DVKVTQSSRYLVKRTGEKVFLECVQDMDHENMFWYRQDPGLGLRLIYFSYDVKMKEKGDIPEGYSVSREKKERFSLILESASTNQTSMYLCASSLGRTSNQPQHFGDGTRLSIL.

This clonotype was seen repeatedly, ten times or more. The chain uses TRBV18 and TRBJ2-4; D not certain. Trimming stripped 3 bases from V and 0 bases from J, with 12 bases between. The CDR3 length is 16 residues. CDR1 is KGHSH and CDR2 is LQKENI in the germline V gene. CDR3 nucleotides: TGTGCCAGCTCACCTCAGAATCTCCTAGCCAAAAACATTCAGTACTTC. The encoded protein is CASSPQNLLAKNIQYF.

This clonotype was recorded once. This may arise from a read error, as a much more abundant clone is one base away. V is TRBV6-4 and J is TRBJ2-5; D ambiguous. The CDR3 is made up of 12 amino acids. Trimming left V 5 bases short and J 4 bases short, with 8 bases between. Germline V lookup: CDR1 MRHNA, CDR2 SNTAGT. This CDR3 is CASSHPSETQYF. The CDR3 DNA follows: TGTGCCAGCAGTCACCCCTCAGAGACCCAGTACTTC.

This clonotype was seen once. The genes are TRBV20-1 and TRBJ2-7; 9 nucleotides line up with TRBD2. Germline values: CDR1 DFQATT, CDR2 SNEGSKA (reference sequence). Trimming cost V 2 bases and J 5 bases; bases outside gene matches: 4. The CDR3 contains 13 residues. CDR3: CSARHGTSNEQYF. The CDR3 DNA follows: TGCAGTGCTAGACACGGGACTAGCAACGAGCAGTACTTC.

There are many counts of this clonotype. V gene TRBV12-3 or TRBV12-4 combines with J gene TRBJ1-5, with a tentative D call TRBD1 (5 bases). The V gene lost 7 bases and the J gene lost 5 bases, with 12 bases spanning the gap. This CDR3 has 13 residues. The CDR3 nucleotides read TGTGCCAGCACCTGGACAACCGATCAGCCCCAGCATTTT. Translating it yields CASTWTTDQPQHF.

The rearrangement joins TRBV20-1 to TRBJ2-6; D unresolved. The V gene's germline CDR1 is DFQATT and CDR2 SNEGSKA (reference sequence). Trimming took off 1 base at V and 0 bases at J, with 13 bases between the two ends. The length of the CDR3 is 17 residues. The CDR3, as DNA: TGCAGTGCTAGAGGAACCTTACTCCACTCTGGGGCCAACGTCCTGACTTTC. It encodes CSARGTLLHSGANVLTF.

V gene TRBV30 combines with J gene TRBJ1-1, with D perhaps TRBD1 (6 bases). The CDR3 loop spans 12 amino acids. CDR1 GTSNPN and CDR2 SVGIG come from the germline V gene (reference sequence). Trimming pared 3 bases from V and 7 bases from J, leaving 12 bases between. The CDR3 sequence is CAWRGAGIEAFF. The CDR3 coding sequence is TGTGCCTGGAGGGGGGCGGGGATTGAAGCTTTCTTT.

This clonotype was found many times. CDR3 protein: CASSYSRALNYEQYF. The CDR3 DNA is TGTGCCAGCAGTTACTCGAGGGCCCTGAACTACGAGCAGTACTTC. J is TRBJ2-7 and V is TRBV6-5, with D possibly being TRBD2 (5 bases). Germline lookup yields CDR1 MNHEY and CDR2 SVGAGI. V was cut by 0 bases and J by 3 bases, with 12 bases left in between. There are 15 residues in the CDR3.

Many counts were recorded for this clonotype. This sequence joins TRBV7-2 and TRBJ2-1; D unclear. The CDR3 extends over 15 amino acids. Germline assignment: CDR1 SGHTA and CDR2 FQGNSA. V was clipped by 3 bases and J by 1 base, with 10 bases between them. The chain's CDR3 is CASSFTTESYNEQFF. CDR3 DNA sequence: TGTGCCAGCAGCTTTACGACGGAGTCCTACAATGAGCAGTTCTTC. The complete variable domain, with remaining parts taken from reference TRBV7-2 and TRBJ2-1, reads GAGVSQSPSNKVTEKGKDVELRCDPISGHTALYWYRQSLGQGLEFLIYFQGNSAPDKSGLPSDRFSAERTGGSVSTLTIQRTQQEDSAVYLCASSFTTESYNEQFFGPGTRLTVL.

This clonotype has a handful of counts. J is TRBJ2-1 and V is TRBV5-5, with unresolved D. Trimming took off 2 bases at V and 4 bases at J, with 7 bases between the two ends. The germline gives CDR1 SGHKS, CDR2 YYEKEE (reference sequence). The CDR3 runs to 13 residues. The CDR3 region is CASSLNIYNEQFF. CDR3 coding DNA: TGTGCCAGCAGCTTAAACATTTACAATGAGCAGTTCTTC. Complete variable domain (other parts from reference TRBV5-5 and TRBJ2-1): DAGVTQSPTHLIKTRGQQVTLRCSPISGHKSVSWYQQVLGQGPQFIFQYYEKEERGRGNFPDRFSARQFPNYSSELNVNALLLGDSALYLCASSLNIYNEQFFGPGTRLTVL.

V is TRBV5-1 and J is TRBJ1-3, with unresolved D. CDR3 length: 15 amino acids. V was clipped by 4 bases and J by 2 bases, with 13 bases between them. The germline CDR1 and CDR2 sequences are SGHRS and YFSETQ. CDR3 protein: CASSGYPRPGNTIYF. DNA for the CDR3: TGCGCCAGCAGCGGGTATCCTAGGCCTGGAAACACCATATATTTT.

This clonotype has at least ten counts. The J gene is TRBJ2-1, the V gene TRBV6-2 or TRBV6-3; 11 positions agree with TRBD2. The trim removed 5 bases at V and 6 bases at J, leaving 9 bases unmatched. Per germline, CDR1 MNHEY and CDR2 SVGEGT. This CDR3 comprises 16 residues. CDR3 sequence (DNA): TGTGCCAGCAGTGACCCAACTAGCGGGAGTTTCAATGAGCAGTTCTTC. It is translated as CASSDPTSGSFNEQFF.

This clonotype was seen a few times. The rearrangement uses TRBV19 and TRBJ2-1; TRBD2 agrees at 11 bases. Germline V gene lookup returns CDR1 LNHDA and CDR2 SQIVND (reference sequence). The ends lost 7 bases at V and 3 bases at J; junction bases unmatched: 5. This CDR3 is 15 amino acids long. CDR3 DNA: TGTGCCAGTAACCCGGGACTAGCGGACTACAATGAGCAGTTCTTC. Its protein is CASNPGLADYNEQFF.

This clonotype was picked up many times. The CDR3 bases are TGTGCCAGTAGTCCTCGGGGGATTGGATACAATGAGCAGTTCTTC. This sequence encodes CASSPRGIGYNEQFF. This chain connects TRBV19 to TRBJ2-1, with D possibly being TRBD2 (6 bases). The CDR3 is 15 residues long. With 5 bases removed from V and 4 bases from J, the gap between germline ends came to 15 bases. CDR1 is LNHDA, CDR2 SQIVND, per germline (reference sequence). Using reference TRBV19 and TRBJ2-1 for the parts outside the CDR3, the full variable domain is DGGITQSPKYLFRKEGQNVTLSCEQNLNHDAMYWYRQDPGQGLRLIYYSQIVNDFQKGDIAEGYSVSREKKESFPLTVTSAQKNPTAFYLCASSPRGIGYNEQFFGPGTRLTVL.

The rearrangement joins TRBV20-1 to TRBJ1-1, with 7 bases fitting TRBD1. The germline V gene encodes CDR1 DFQATT and CDR2 SNEGSKA (reference sequence). With 4 bases clipped from V and 3 bases from J, the junction kept 8 bases outside the gene matches. The CDR3 contains 14 residues. DNA of the CDR3: TGCAGTGCTAAACAGGGGTTCGGAGACACTGAAGCTTTCTTT. Translation gives CSAKQGFGDTEAFF.

Many counts were recorded for this clonotype. V gene TRBV28 combines with J gene TRBJ1-3, with TRBD1 matching 7 bases. The V segment lost 7 bases and the J segment 1 base; nucleotides outside the gene matches: 10. In germline, CDR1 is MDHEN, CDR2 SYDVKM. The CDR3 is 16 residues long. The chain's CDR3 is CASNTPGQYSGNTIYF. In nucleotides, the CDR3 is TGTGCCAGCAACACCCCGGGACAGTATTCTGGAAACACCATATATTTT.

This clonotype was seen just once. No DNA is shown, since the ends of the CDR3 on it are uncertain; the CDR3 is the one TCRdb lists. J is TRBJ2-7 and V is TRBV7-2. The germline gives CDR1 SGHTA, CDR2 FQGNSA. Both ends counted, the CDR3 spans 21 residues. The CDR3 loop is CASSFYICSVRESGRTYEQYF.

The chain links TRBV4-1 to TRBJ2-1, with TRBD2 matching 13 bases. Germline V gene lookup returns CDR1 MGHRA and CDR2 YSYEKL. Germline trimming cut 1 base from V and 5 bases from J; bases unmatched to any gene: 8. The CDR3 is 18 residues long. CDR3 protein: CASSQVGLAGVANNEQFF. The CDR3 coding sequence is TGCGCCAGCAGCCAAGTAGGACTAGCGGGAGTTGCGAACAATGAGCAGTTCTTC.

The V gene is TRBV3-1, the J gene TRBJ2-5, with a possible D match to TRBD2 (6 bases). Germline CDR1 reads LGHDT; CDR2 reads YNNKEL (reference sequence). The CDR3 consists of 15 residues. V lost 1 base and J 1 base, leaving 10 bases between the germline ends. This CDR3 reads CASSQASARQETQYF. CDR3 DNA: TGTGCCAGCAGCCAAGCTAGCGCCCGCCAAGAGACCCAGTACTTC.

The chain carries TRBV27 and TRBJ2-1, with TRBD2 matching over 8 bases. The trim removed 6 bases at V and 2 bases at J, leaving 18 bases unmatched. Germline V CDR1 and CDR2: MNHEY, SMNVEV (reference sequence). The CDR3 runs to 19 residues. Written as DNA, the CDR3 is TGTGCCAGCAGCCCGGAGAGAGCGGGAGTGGGAGTACCCTACAATGAGCAGTTCTTC. Protein sequence: CASSPERAGVGVPYNEQFF.